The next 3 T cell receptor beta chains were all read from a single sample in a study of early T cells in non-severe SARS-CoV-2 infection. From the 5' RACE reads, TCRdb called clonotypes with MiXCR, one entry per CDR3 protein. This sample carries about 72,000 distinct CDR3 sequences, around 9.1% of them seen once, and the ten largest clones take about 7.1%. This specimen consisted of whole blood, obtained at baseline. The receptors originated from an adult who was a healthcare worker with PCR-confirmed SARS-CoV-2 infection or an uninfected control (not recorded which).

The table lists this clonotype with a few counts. CDR3 DNA: TGTGCCAGCAGCTTAGGGTGGGGAGATTCACCCCTCCACTTT. As protein: CASSLGWGDSPLHF. The V and J genes are TRBV7-8 and TRBJ1-6; unclear D gene. This CDR3 has 14 residues. Germline-derived CDR1 and CDR2 are SGHVS and FQNEAQ. The germline V and J ends were trimmed by 1 base and 8 bases, with 9 bases remaining between them.

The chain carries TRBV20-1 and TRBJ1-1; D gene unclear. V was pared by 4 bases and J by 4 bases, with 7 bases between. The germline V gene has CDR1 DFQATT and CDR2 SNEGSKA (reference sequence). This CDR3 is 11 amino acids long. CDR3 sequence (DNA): TGCAGTGCTATTGACACCACTGAAGCTTTCTTT. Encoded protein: CSAIDTTEAFF.

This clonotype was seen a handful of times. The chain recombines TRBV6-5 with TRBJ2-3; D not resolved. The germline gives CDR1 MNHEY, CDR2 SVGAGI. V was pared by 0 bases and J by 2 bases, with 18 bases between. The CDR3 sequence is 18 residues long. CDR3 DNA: TGTGCCAGCAGTTACTCGATTAGATTAGCCATCGACACAGATACGCAGTATTTT. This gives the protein CASSYSIRLAIDTDTQYF.